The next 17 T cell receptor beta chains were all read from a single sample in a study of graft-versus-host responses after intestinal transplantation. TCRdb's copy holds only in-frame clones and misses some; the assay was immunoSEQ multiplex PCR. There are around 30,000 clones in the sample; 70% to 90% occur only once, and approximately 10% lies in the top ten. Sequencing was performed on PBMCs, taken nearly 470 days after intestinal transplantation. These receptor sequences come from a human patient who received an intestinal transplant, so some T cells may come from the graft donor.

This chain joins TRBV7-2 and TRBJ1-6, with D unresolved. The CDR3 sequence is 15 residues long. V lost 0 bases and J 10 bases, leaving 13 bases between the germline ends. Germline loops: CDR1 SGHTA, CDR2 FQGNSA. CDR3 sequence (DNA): TGTGCCAGCAGCTTAGCGCCCCAAGGGAGCTCACCCCTCCACTTT. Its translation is CASSLAPQGSSPLHF.

The CDR3 DNA is TGTGCCAGCAGCGTAGGCGGGGGGGCCTACAATGAGCAGTTCTTC. Protein: CASSVGGGAYNEQFF. This chain links TRBV9 with TRBJ2-1; 9 bases line up with TRBD2. V lost 0 bases to trimming and J lost 2 bases; unmatched junction nucleotides: 0. This CDR3 comprises 15 residues. Per germline, CDR1 SGDLS and CDR2 YYNGEE. Complete variable domain (other parts from reference TRBV9 and TRBJ2-1): DSGVTQTPKHLITATGQRVTLRCSPRSGDLSVYWYQQSLDQGLQFLIQYYNGEERAKGNILERFSAQQFPDLHSELNLSSLELGDSALYFCASSVGGGAYNEQFFGPGTRLTVL.

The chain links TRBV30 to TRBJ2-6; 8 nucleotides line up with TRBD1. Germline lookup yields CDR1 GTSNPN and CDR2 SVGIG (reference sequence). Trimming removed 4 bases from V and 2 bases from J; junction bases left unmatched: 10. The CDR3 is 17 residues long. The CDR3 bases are TGTGCCTGGAAGAGAGGACAGGGAATAGCTGGGGCCAACGTCCTGACTTTC. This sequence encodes CAWKRGQGIAGANVLTF.

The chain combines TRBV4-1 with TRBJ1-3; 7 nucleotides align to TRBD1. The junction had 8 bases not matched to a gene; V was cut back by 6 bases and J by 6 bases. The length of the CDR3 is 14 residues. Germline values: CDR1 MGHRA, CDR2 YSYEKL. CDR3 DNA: TGCGCCAGCAGTCCGACAGGGTTGGAAAACACCATATATTTT. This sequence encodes CASSPTGLENTIYF.

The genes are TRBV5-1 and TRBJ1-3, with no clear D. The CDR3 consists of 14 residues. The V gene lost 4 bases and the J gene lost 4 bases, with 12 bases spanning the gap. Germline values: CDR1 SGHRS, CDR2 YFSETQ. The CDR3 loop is CASSAGSWGNTIYF. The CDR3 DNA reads TGCGCCAGCAGCGCGGGATCGTGGGGAAACACCATATATTTT. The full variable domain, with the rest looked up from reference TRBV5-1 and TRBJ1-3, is KAGVTQTPRYLIKTRGQQVTLSCSPISGHRSVSWYQQTPGQGLQFLFEYFSETQRNKGNFPGRFSGRQFSNSRSEMNVSTLELGDSALYLCASSAGSWGNTIYFGEGSWLTVV.

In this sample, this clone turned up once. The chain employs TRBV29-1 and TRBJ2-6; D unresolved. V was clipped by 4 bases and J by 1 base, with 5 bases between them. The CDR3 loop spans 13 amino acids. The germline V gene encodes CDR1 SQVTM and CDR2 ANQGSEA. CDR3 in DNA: TGCAGCGTTGTGGGGTCTGGGGCCAACGTCCTGACTTTC. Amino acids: CSVVGSGANVLTF.

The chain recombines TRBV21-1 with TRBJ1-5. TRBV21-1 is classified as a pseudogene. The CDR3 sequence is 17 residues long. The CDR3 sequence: CASSSRLGGYSNQPQHF. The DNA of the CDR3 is TGTGCCAGCAGCTCCCGATTGGGGGGATATAGCAATCAGCCCCAGCATTTT.

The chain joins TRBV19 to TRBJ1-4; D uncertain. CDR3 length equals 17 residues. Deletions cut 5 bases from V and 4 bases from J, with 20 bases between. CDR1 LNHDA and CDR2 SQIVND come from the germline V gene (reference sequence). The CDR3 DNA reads TGTGCCAGTAGTTGGAGCAGCTTTACCGTTTTTAATGAAAAACTGTTTTTT. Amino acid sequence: CASSWSSFTVFNEKLFF.

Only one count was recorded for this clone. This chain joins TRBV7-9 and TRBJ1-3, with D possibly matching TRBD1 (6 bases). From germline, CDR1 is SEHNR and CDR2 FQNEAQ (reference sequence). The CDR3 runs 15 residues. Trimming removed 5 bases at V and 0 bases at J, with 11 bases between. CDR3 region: CASSLGGFSGNTIYF. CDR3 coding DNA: TGTGCCAGCAGCCTAGGGGGATTCTCTGGAAACACCATATATTTT.

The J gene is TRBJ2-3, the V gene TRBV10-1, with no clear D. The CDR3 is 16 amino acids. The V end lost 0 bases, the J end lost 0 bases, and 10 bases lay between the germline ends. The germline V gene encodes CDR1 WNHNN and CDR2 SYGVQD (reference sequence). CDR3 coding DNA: TGCGCCAGCAGTGAGTCGCAGCCTACTAGCACAGATACGCAGTATTTT. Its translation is CASSESQPTSTDTQYF.

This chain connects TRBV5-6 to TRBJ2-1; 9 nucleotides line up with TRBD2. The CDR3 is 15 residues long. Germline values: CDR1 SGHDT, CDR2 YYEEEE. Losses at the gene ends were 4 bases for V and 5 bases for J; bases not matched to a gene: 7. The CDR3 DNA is TGTGCCAGCAGCCTGAGCGGGGGGTCGAACAATGAGCAGTTCTTC. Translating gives CASSLSGGSNNEQFF.

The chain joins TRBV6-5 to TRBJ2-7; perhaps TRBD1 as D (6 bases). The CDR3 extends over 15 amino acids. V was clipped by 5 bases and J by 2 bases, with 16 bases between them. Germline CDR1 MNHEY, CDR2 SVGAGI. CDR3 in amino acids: CASSPQGHPPYEQYF. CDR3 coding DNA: TGTGCCAGCAGTCCACAGGGTCATCCTCCCTACGAGCAGTACTTC.

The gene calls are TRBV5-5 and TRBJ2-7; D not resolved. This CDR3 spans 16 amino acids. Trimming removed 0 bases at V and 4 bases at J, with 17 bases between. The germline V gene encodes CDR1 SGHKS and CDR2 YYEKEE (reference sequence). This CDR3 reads CASSLARSPDPYEQYF. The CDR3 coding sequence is TGTGCCAGCAGCTTGGCCAGGTCCCCAGACCCGTACGAGCAGTACTTC.

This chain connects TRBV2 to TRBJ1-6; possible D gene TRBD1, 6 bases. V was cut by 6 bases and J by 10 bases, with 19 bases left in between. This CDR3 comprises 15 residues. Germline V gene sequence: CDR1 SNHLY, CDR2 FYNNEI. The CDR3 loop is CASRVQGLVRSPLHF. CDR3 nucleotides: TGTGCCAGCAGAGTACAGGGACTCGTCAGGTCACCCCTCCACTTT.

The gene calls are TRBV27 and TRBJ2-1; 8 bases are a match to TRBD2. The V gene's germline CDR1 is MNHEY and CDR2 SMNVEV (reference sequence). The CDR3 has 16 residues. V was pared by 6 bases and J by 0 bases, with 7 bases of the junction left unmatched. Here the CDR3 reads CASRISGASSYNEQFF. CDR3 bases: TGTGCCAGCAGAATTAGCGGGGCAAGCTCCTACAATGAGCAGTTCTTC.

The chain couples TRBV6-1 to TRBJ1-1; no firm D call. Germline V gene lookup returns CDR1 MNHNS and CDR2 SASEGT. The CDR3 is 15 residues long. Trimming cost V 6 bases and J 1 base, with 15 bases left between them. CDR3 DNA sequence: TGTGCCAGCAGGACATTGGGCACCGGGAACACTGAAGCTTTCTTT. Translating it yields CASRTLGTGNTEAFF.

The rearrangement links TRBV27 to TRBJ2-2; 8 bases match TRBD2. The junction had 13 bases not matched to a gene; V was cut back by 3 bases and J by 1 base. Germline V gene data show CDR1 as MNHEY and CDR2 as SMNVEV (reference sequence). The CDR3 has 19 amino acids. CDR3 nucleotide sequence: TGTGCCAGCAGTTTTCGGGTAGCGGGGCCTTTTATGAACACCGGGGAGCTGTTTTTT. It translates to CASSFRVAGPFMNTGELFF.